The T cell receptor beta chain described here comes from a study of blood T cells in healthy people across ages (dated by TCRdb to 2013 to 2016). The study in broad terms: In model experiments, roughly one uniquely barcoded TCR beta cDNA molecule per two T cells was captured by template switching. Age-related changes in TCR beta repertoire diversity were measured in the study by deep sequencing normalized with unique cDNA molecular identifiers. The donors were divided into four age groups: young (average around 17 years), middle-aged (about 40), aged (approximately 62) and long-lived (about 79). To avoid experimental bias, donors of different ages were randomly spread across the sequencing lanes. Using the same blood draw, the study looked at two additional independent replicas of 1 million unique cDNA reads for two donors, one aged 18 to 30 and the other aged 80 or older. Paper-wide results and their limitations: Bulk unsorted PBMC profiling prevented conclusive comparison of naive and antigen-experienced compartments. A strong correlation was found between observed TCR beta diversity and the percentage of naive T cells measured by flow cytometry. As age increased, observed TCR beta diversity per million T cells dropped in a roughly linear way, and a significant reduction was already evident by age about 40. Because the CMV infection status of the donors was unknown, age-related changes in expanded clonotypes may potentially have been confounded. Total diversity estimates from one million sequenced T cells were considered lower bounds and underestimates. The long-lived group showed more naive CD4+ T cells, fewer expanded clones and increased TCR diversity than the aged group, suggesting age selection.

This clonotype was observed a handful of times. What antigen it recognizes has not been identified. No quality values exist for individual bases; no much larger clone is one base distant. Library preparation employed 5' RACE. The instrument was an Illumina HiSeq 2500. A second PCR of 7 to 11 cycles was run with a J-beta primer mix and a sample-barcoded 5' primer. A template-switch 5' adaptor carrying 12 random nucleotides introduced a unique molecular identifier onto each TCR beta cDNA molecule. Each sample yielded at least 2.5 million CDR3-containing paired-end reads. First-strand cDNA was synthesized from all RNA with the Mint cDNA synthesis kit, primed by a TRBC-specific oligonucleotide. Following uracil-DNA glycosylase treatment, a first 18-cycle PCR with universal primers M1SS and BC2_uni_R was performed on all cDNA. As for the original processing: Each sample was normalized by randomly selecting 1 million high-quality reads, each carrying a distinct molecular identifier. Reads sharing molecular identifiers were discarded rather than binned into consensus sequences. MiTCR, set to a Q25 quality threshold and the strictest error-elimination algorithm, was used for CDR3 identification, clonotype clustering and error correction. A nonparametric unseen species model with Euler transformation was used to estimate a lower bound on total TCR beta diversity. TCRdb ran its own pipeline on the public reads, namely fastp trimming at Q25 and MiXCR clone calling, and kept in-frame beta chains. CDR3 protein sequences are deduplicated, and each keeps its most common genes and DNA. The V and J calls and clone size come from TCRdb's table, not from the authors' own analysis. The sample table holds 650,000 to 950,000 distinct CDR3 sequences, of which under 55% were seen once. The ten largest clones represent 15% to 25% of the sample.

V drops 0 bases and J drops 3 bases, leaving 9 bases in between. The CDR3 goes from the cysteine to the phenylalanine over 14 residues. Just the 42-base CDR3 DNA is kept, in frame starting at base 1. The germline V gene encodes CDR1 MGHRA and CDR2 YSYEKL. The donors were some 36 Caucasian individuals from Russia, aged about 6 to 95 years, who were systemically healthy. Each donor gave 9.5 to 10 milliliters of peripheral blood, drawn into EDTA-treated Vacutainer tubes. Ficoll-Paque density-gradient centrifugation was used to isolate PBMCs, with at least 7 million obtained per sample. Total RNA was extracted from PBMCs with Trizol reagent, with at least 5.5 micrograms obtained per sample. For every donor, flow cytometry on a PBMC aliquot measured the percentage of naive CD45RAhigh/CD27high T cells.

The clonotype originates from a man aged 60 to 69 in good health. Sequencing was done on a sample of blood. The chain is encoded by TRBV4-1 joined to TRBJ2-7; TRBD1 might be the D gene, on 5 matching bases. The DNA is TGCGCCAGCAGCCAAGAGCCCACAGGCTACGAGCAGTACTTC. Its protein is CASSQEPTGYEQYF.